In this sample, the clone carrying this T cell receptor beta chain turned up once. This sample stems from a study of shared clonotypes between healthy human individuals. Profiled with immunoSEQ multiplex PCR; TCRdb holds only in-frame clones, not every one. The data contain more than 2,000,000 clones, 85% to 95% of them singletons. Germline loops: CDR1 SGHAT, CDR2 FQNNGV. Between the trimmed V and J ends, which lost 5 bases and 4 bases, there was a span of 9 bases. The CDR3 is 13 residues long. Material: naive CD4+ T cells from PBMCs. Sample subset: CD45RA+ positively selected. This sequence originates from a young man in good health. Some clones in this sample may be carry-over from other donors' samples. The V gene is TRBV11-2, the J gene TRBJ1-3; D is possibly TRBD1 (6 bases). The CDR3 bases are TGTGCCAGCAGCCCAGGGGTCGGAAACACCATATATTTT. It is translated as CASSPGVGNTIYF.